This TCR beta chain was sequenced in a study of blood T cell repertoires in COVID-19 (dated by TCRdb to 2020 to 2022). As for the study more broadly: The collaborator samples originated in the United States, Italy and Spain and spanned the acute and convalescent phases of COVID-19. The prospective study material was composed of cDNA or gDNA derived from T cells, B-cell-depleted T cells, or PBMCs. Deeply sampled blood TCRbeta repertoires from subjects exposed to, actively infected with, or recovered from COVID-19 were included in the dataset. A freely available public database, intended as a resource for researchers studying the immune response to SARS-CoV-2, is where the repertoires were released. Samples were obtained from the ongoing ImmuneRACE study (first 160 participants) and from 1,000 to 1,500 subjects provided by 6 global collaborators. The sample metadata nearly always contained a de-identified subject ID, COVID-19 status, age in years and sex. Where available, HLA class I and class II types were obtained from metadata supplied by the sample provider rather than from assay-based typing.

CDR1 GTSNPN and CDR2 SVGIG are derived from the germline V gene (reference sequence). CDR3 length: 15 amino acids, cysteine to phenylalanine. Left in the record is the CDR3 DNA by itself, 45 bases read in frame from the first base. V and J are truncated by 4 bases and 1 base respectively, leaving an intervening sequence of 14 bases. TCRbeta CDR3 regions were amplified from genomic DNA by means of the immunoSEQ Assay, a bias-controlled multiplex PCR. The source study handled its data this way. Within the assay, amplification of reference gene primers was used to estimate how many nucleated cells each sample contained. To quantify the absolute abundance of each unique TCRbeta CDR3 rearrangement, sequence reads were collapsed and filtered. For each sample, productive Simpson clonality was calculated as the square root of Simpson's diversity index across productive rearrangements. TCRdb re-hosts the immuneACCESS table, in-frame sequences only. Its copies lack some clones; in the studies checked, an unresolved V gene accounts for under half of them, and the cause for the rest is not known. Clone size and V and J calls were adopted from that table, with D and trimming inferred from the DNA. This sample is represented by approximately 86,000 clones; around 85% of them were singletons. The ten largest make up around 3.3% of the sample.

The research as a whole found: How much clinical and demographic metadata was included differed by source and by participant, and the metadata was provided uncurated.

Details on this clone: The antigen it recognizes is unknown. No qualities accompany the bases; no much larger clone lies one base away.

Collaborating institutions collected whole blood in K2EDTA tubes following their own protocols. Collaborator samples were shipped for TCRbeta analysis as frozen whole blood, isolated PBMCs, or DNA extracted from either sample type. This TCR was recovered from a man in his fifties with acute or convalescent COVID-19. The rearrangement joined TRBV30 to TRBJ1-3; TRBD1 is possibly the D segment (6 matching bases). Material for sequencing was peripheral blood. This receptor carries the CDR3 CAWTQGLRSGNTIYF. Here is the DNA: TGTGCCTGGACGCAGGGGTTAAGATCTGGAAACACCATATATTTT.